This TCR beta chain was sequenced in a study of lymphopenia after photon versus proton radiotherapy. Findings of the study overall: Larger post-nadir TCR diversity loss correlated inversely with survival in deceased patients. Only patients who died were analyzed for survival; proton advantage is unproven.

As to this clone: Antigen: not known.

After removal of 4 bases from V and 0 bases from J, the junction contained 20 bases not matched to a gene. Germline-derived CDR1 and CDR2 are KGHSH and LQKENI. The CDR3 has 21 amino acids. Data came from immunoSEQ multiplex PCR; TCRdb stores just in-frame clones and leaves some out. The sample gives 25,000 to 30,000 clones, more than 80% of which show up once; over 4% is in the top ten. The source material was peripheral blood, sampled from a patient treated with photon-based radiotherapy. V is TRBV18 and J is TRBJ1-4, with TRBD1 matching 7 bases. The TCR sequence derives from a man aged 25 to 40 with gastric cancer. CDR3 DNA: TGTGCCAGCTCACGCAATTATCGCACCCCGGGACAGACCCCAACTAATGAAAAACTGTTTTTT. It yields the protein CASSRNYRTPGQTPTNEKLFF.